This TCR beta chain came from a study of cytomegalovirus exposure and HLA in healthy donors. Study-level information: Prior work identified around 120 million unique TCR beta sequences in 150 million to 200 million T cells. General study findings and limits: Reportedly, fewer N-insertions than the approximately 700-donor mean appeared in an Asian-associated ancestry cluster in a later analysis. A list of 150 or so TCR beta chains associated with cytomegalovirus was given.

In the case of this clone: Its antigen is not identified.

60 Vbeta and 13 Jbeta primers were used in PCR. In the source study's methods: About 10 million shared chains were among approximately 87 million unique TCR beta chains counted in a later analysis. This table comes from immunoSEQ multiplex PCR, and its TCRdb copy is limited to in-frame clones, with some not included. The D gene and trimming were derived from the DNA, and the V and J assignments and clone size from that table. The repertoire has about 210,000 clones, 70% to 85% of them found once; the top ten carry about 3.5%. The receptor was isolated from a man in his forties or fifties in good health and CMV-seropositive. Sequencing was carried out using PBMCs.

CDR3: CASSHPSGRTSRDTQYF. The DNA of the CDR3 is TGTGCCAGCAGCCACCCTAGCGGGAGGACCTCAAGGGATACGCAGTATTTT. The chain has TRBV7-2 and TRBJ2-3; 11 positions match TRBD2. This CDR3 region has 17 residues. CDR1 is SGHTA, CDR2 FQGNSA, per germline. Trimming cost V 5 bases and J 6 bases; bases outside gene matches: 13.